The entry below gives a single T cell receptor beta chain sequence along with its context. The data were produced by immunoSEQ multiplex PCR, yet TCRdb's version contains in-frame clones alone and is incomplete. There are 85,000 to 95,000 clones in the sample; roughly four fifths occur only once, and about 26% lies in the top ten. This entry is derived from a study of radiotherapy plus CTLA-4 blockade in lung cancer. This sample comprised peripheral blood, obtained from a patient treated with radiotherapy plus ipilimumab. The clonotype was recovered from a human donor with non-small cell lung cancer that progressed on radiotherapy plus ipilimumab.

CDR3: CASSPETGGDYGYTF. The CDR3, as DNA: TGCGCCAGCAGCCCGGAGACAGGGGGTGACTATGGCTACACCTTC. The V gene is TRBV5-1, the J gene TRBJ1-2; 9 bases fit TRBD1. CDR1 SGHRS and CDR2 YFSETQ come from the germline V gene. The CDR3 extends over 15 amino acids. The J segment lost 3 bases and the V segment lost 4 bases, leaving 7 bases of the junction unmatched.